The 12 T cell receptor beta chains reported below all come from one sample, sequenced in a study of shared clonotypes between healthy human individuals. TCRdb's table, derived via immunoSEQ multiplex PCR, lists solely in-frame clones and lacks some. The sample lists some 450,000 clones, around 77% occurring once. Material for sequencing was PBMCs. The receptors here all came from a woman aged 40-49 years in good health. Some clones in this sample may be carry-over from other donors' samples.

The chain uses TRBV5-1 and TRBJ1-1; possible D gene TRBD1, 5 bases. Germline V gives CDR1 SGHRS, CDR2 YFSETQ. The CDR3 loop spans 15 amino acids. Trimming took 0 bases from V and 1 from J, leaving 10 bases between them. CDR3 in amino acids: CASSLASGANTEAFF. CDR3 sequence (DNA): TGCGCCAGCAGCTTGGCCAGTGGGGCGAACACTGAAGCTTTCTTT.

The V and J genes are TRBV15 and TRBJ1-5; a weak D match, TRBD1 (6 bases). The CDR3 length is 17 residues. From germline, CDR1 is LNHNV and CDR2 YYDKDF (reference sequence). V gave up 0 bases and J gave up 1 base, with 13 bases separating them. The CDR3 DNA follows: TGTGCCACCAGCAGAGAGGCGGGGGGGCAAAGCAATCAGCCCCAGCATTTT. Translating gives CATSREAGGQSNQPQHF.

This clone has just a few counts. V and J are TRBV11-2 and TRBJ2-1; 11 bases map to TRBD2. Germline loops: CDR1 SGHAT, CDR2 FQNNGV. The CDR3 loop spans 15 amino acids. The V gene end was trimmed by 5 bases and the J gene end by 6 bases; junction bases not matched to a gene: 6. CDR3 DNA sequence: TGTGCCAGCAGCCCGGGGACTAGCGGCCTCAATGAGCAGTTCTTC. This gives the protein CASSPGTSGLNEQFF. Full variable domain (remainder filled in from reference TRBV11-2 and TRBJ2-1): EAGVAQSPRYKIIEKRQSVAFWCNPISGHATLYWYQQILGQGPKLLIQFQNNGVVDDSQLPKDRFSAERLKGVDSTLKIQPAKLEDSAVYLCASSPGTSGLNEQFFGPGTRLTVL.

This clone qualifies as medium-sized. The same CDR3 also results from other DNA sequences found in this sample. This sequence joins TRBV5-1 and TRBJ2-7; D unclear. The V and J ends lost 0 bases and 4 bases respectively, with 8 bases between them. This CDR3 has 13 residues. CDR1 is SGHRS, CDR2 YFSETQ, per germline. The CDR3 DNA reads TGCGCCAGCAGCTTGGGATTACCTTACGAGCAGTACTTC. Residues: CASSLGLPYEQYF.

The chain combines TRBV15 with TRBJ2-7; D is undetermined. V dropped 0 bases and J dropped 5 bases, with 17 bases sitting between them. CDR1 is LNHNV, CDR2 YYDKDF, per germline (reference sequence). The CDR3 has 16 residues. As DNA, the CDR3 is TGTGCCACCAGCAGAGATATAGCTACTCCTTCCCACGAGCAGTACTTC. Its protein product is CATSRDIATPSHEQYF. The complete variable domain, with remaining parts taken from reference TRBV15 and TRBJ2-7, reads DAMVIQNPRYQVTQFGKPVTLSCSQTLNHNVMYWYQQKSSQAPKLLFHYYDKDFNNEADTPDNFQSRRPNTSFCFLDIRSPGLGDTAMYLCATSRDIATPSHEQYFGPGTRLTVT.

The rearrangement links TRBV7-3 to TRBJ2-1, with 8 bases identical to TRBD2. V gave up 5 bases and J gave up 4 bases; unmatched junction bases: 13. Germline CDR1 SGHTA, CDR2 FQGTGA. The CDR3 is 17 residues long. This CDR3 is CASSTTSALGGYNEQFF. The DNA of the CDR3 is TGTGCCAGCAGCACGACTAGCGCCCTGGGGGGGTACAATGAGCAGTTCTTC.

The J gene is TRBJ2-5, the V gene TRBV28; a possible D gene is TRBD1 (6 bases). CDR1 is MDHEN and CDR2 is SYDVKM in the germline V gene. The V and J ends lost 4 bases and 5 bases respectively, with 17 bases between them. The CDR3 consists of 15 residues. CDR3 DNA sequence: TGTGCCAGCAGTTCGGACAGAGAATTGAGGGAGACCCAGTACTTC. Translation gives CASSSDRELRETQYF.

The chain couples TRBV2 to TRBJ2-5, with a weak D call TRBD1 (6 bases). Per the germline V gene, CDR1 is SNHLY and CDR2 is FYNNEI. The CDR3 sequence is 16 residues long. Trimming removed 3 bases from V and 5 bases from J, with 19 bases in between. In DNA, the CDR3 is TGTGCCAGCAGTGATAGGAGCCCAGGGGCTGGGGAGACCCAGTACTTC. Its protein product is CASSDRSPGAGETQYF.

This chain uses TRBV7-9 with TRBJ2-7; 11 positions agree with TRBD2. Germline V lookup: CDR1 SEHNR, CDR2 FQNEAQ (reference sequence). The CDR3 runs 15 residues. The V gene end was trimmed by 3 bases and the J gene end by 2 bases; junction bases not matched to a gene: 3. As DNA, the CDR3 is TGTGCCAGCAGCTTCTCTAGCGGGGGGACCTACGAGCAGTACTTC. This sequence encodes CASSFSSGGTYEQYF.

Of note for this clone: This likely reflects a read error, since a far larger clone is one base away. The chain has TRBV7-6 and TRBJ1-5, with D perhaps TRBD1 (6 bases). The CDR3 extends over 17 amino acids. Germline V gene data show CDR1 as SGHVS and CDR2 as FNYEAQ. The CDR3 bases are TGTGCCAGCAGCACTACGCCCAGGGGCCCAGCGGCCCAGCCCCGGCATTTT. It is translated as CASSTTPRGPAAQPRHF.

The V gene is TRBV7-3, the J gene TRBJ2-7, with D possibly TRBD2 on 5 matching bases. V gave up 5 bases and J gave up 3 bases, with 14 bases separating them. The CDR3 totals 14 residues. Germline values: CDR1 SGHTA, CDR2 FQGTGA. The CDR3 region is CASSLDGNNYEQYF. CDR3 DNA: TGTGCCAGCAGCCTTGACGGGAATAACTACGAGCAGTACTTC.

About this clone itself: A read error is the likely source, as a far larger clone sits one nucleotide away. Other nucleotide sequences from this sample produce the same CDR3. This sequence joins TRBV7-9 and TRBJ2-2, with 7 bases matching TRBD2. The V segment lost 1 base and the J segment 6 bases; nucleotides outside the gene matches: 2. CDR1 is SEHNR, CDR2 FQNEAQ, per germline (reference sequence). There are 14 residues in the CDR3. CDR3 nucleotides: TGTGCCAGCAGCTTAGGGCTAGCGGCCGGGGAGCTGTTTTTT. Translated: CASSLGLAAGELFF.